The next 5 T cell receptor beta chains were all read from a single sample in a study of regulatory T cells in long-lasting Graves disease. Sequencing libraries for TCR beta were prepared with iRepertoire HTBI primers and Arm-PCR of CDR3 regions. TCRdb reprocessed the multiplex PCR reads with MiXCR, giving one entry per CDR3 protein. The table shows about 430,000 distinct CDR3 sequences, with roughly 23% occurring only once. Time point denoted: persistent/refractory GD, antithyroid drugs over 5 years with positive TRAb. RNA isolated from PBMCs was used to make the TCR library. The sequencing used peripheral blood mononuclear cells (PBMCs), collected when the disease was refractory, from a patient treated with antithyroid drugs. All receptors come from a female donor with Graves disease.

This clonotype came up many times. The CDR3 region has the DNA TGTGCCAGCAGCCGGGTGTCCTACGAGCAGTACTTC. As protein: CASSRVSYEQYF. The rearrangement uses TRBV28 and TRBJ2-7; D gene uncertain. Germline values: CDR1 MDHEN, CDR2 SYDVKM. The CDR3 consists of 12 residues. The V gene lost 6 bases and the J gene lost 1 base, with 7 bases spanning the gap. Drawing the rest from reference TRBV28 and TRBJ2-7, the complete variable domain is DVKVTQSSRYLVKRTGEKVFLECVQDMDHENMFWYRQDPGLGLRLIYFSYDVKMKEKGDIPEGYSVSREKKERFSLILESASTNQTSMYLCASSRVSYEQYFGPGTRLTVT.

In its sample, this clonotype was seen a few times. J is TRBJ2-7 and V is TRBV5-1; TRBD2 agrees at 8 bases. The ends lost 6 bases at V and 0 bases at J; junction bases unmatched: 5. The CDR3 spans 14 residues. Germline CDR1 and CDR2: SGHRS and YFSETQ. CDR3 coding DNA: TGCGCCAGCAAACTAGCGGAGTTCTCCTACGAGCAGTACTTC. This codes for CASKLAEFSYEQYF. Full variable domain (remainder filled in from reference TRBV5-1 and TRBJ2-7): KAGVTQTPRYLIKTRGQQVTLSCSPISGHRSVSWYQQTPGQGLQFLFEYFSETQRNKGNFPGRFSGRQFSNSRSEMNVSTLELGDSALYLCASKLAEFSYEQYFGPGTRLTVT.

The J gene is TRBJ2-2, the V gene TRBV28; D may be TRBD2 (5 bases). The germline V gene has CDR1 MDHEN and CDR2 SYDVKM. The length of the CDR3 is 12 residues. Trimming pared 7 bases from V and 5 bases from J, leaving 8 bases between. CDR3 coding DNA: TGTGCCAGCAAAAGGAGGACCGGGGAGCTGTTTTTT. This translates into CASKRRTGELFF.

As regards this clonotype: A much larger clone sits a single nucleotide away, making a read error possible. The chain couples TRBV28 to TRBJ1-4, with TRBD1 as a possible D gene (6 bases). The CDR3 spans 16 residues. V lost 4 bases and J lost 3, with 15 bases in between. The germline V gene has CDR1 MDHEN and CDR2 SYDVKM. The CDR3 is CASSSYRDASNEKLFF. The CDR3 nucleotides read TGTGCCAGCAGTTCCTACAGGGACGCATCTAATGAAAAACTGTTTTTT.

This clonotype was observed many times. The chain carries TRBV28 and TRBJ1-6; no reliable D call. The CDR3 loop spans 12 amino acids. Germline V gene lookup returns CDR1 MDHEN and CDR2 SYDVKM. V gave up 3 bases and J gave up 9 bases, with 6 bases separating them. The CDR3 DNA is TGTGCCAGCAGTTTTGGGGTTTCACCCCTCCACTTT. Protein sequence: CASSFGVSPLHF.